The entry below describes one T cell receptor (beta chain). The data were obtained in a study of T cell responses to AZD1222 COVID-19 vaccine. Study overall: Recipients boosted at about 4 weeks or about 12 weeks are pooled.

TCRdb keeps only in-frame clones here, not all; method: immunoSEQ multiplex PCR. The repertoire includes approximately 110,000 clones, 90% to 95% of them detected once, and 6.5% to 9.5% sits in the top ten. The CDR3 sequence is 12 residues long. Germline V CDR1 and CDR2: SGHAT, FQDESV (reference sequence). The ends were cut back, 0 bases at V and 3 bases at J, with 2 bases in the middle. The chain has TRBV11-1 and TRBJ2-5; unclear D gene. The clonotype was recovered from an adult in good health. This specimen was peripheral blood, taken on day 0 of AZD1222 vaccination. Here the CDR3 reads CASSLAKETQYF. In DNA, the CDR3 is TGTGCCAGCAGCTTAGCCAAAGAGACCCAGTACTTC.